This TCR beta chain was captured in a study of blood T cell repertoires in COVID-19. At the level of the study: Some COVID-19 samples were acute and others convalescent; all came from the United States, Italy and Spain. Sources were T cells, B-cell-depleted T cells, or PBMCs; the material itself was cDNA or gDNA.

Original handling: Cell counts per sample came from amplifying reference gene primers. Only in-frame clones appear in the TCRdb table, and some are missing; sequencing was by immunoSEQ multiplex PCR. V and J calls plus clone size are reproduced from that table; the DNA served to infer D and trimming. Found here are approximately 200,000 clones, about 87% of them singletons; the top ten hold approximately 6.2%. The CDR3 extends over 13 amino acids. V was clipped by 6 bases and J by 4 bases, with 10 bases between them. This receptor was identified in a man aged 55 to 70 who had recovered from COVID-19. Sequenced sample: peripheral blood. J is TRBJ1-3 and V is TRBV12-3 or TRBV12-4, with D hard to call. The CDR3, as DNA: TGTGCCAGCAGACCCTCAGGAGGAAACACCATATATTTT. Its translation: CASRPSGGNTIYF.